The T cell receptor (beta chain) under discussion was sequenced for a study of spatial heterogeneity in lung cancer. Study-level background: The donor group consisted of 72 patients who had untreated, early-stage non-small cell lung cancer. Sequencing covered available follow-up PBMC samples collected a median of roughly two years after resection.

One entry per CDR3 protein results from TCRdb running MiXCR on the 5' RACE reads. The sample carries tens of thousands of distinct CDR3 sequences, approximately 19% recorded once. This clonotype was counted between two and nine times. Germline V gene lookup returns CDR1 DFQATT and CDR2 SNEGSKA (reference sequence). The CDR3 spans 13 residues. With V trimmed by 4 bases and J by 4 bases, 7 bases remained unmatched. Time point given: blood at routine non-recurrence follow-up after resection. This receptor was identified in a male donor with early-stage non-small cell lung cancer. Sequences were derived from PBMCs, sampled at follow-up. The J gene is TRBJ2-7, the V gene TRBV20-1; 7 bases are shared with TRBD2. CDR3 in DNA: TGCAGTGCTACACCTAGCGGAGGGTACGAGCAGTACTTC. Translated: CSATPSGGYEQYF.